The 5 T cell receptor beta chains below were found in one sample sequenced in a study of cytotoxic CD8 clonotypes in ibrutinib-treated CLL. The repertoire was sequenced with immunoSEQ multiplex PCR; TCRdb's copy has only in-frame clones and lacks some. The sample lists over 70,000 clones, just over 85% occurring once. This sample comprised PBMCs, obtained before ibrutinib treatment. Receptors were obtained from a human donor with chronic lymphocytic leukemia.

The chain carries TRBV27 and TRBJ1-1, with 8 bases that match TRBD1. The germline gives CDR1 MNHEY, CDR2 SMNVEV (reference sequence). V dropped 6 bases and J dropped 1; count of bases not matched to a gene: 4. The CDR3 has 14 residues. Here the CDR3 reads CASRVDRANTEAFF. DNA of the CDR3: TGTGCCAGCAGGGTGGACAGGGCGAACACTGAAGCTTTCTTT.

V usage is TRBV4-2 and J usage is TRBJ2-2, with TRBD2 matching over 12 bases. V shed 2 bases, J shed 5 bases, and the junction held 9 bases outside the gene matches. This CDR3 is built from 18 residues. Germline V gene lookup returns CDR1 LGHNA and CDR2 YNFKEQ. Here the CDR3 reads CASSQSTSGRSGTGELFF. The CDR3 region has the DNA TGTGCCAGCAGCCAATCGACTAGCGGGAGATCTGGTACCGGGGAGCTGTTTTTT.

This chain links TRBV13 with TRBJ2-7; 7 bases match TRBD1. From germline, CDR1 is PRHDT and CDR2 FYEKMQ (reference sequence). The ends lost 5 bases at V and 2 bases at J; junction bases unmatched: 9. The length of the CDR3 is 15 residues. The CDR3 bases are TGTGCCAGCAGCCTGGGACAGTCGGCTACCTACGAGCAGTACTTC. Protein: CASSLGQSATYEQYF.

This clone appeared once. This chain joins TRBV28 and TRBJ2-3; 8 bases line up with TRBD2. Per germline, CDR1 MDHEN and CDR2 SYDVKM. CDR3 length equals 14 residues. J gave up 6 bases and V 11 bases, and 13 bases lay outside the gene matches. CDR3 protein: CAAGGGGPVDTQYF. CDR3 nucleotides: TGTGCCGCCGGGGGGGGCGGCCCCGTGGATACGCAGTATTTT.

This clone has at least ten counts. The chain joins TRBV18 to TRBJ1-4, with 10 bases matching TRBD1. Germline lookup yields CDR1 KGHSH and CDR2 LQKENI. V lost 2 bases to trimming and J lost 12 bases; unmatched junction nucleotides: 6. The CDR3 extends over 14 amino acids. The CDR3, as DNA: TGTGCCAGCTCACCAGCCCGGGACAGGGGAGAACTGTTTTTT. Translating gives CASSPARDRGELFF.